A selection of T cell receptor beta chains follows, all from one sample in a study of blood T cell repertoires in COVID-19. TCRdb's table, derived via immunoSEQ multiplex PCR, lists solely in-frame clones and lacks some. The sample lists about 240,000 clones, approximately 78% occurring once. The sequenced material came from peripheral blood. These receptors all stem from a woman aged 18-29 years with acute or convalescent COVID-19. The CDR3 runs from the conserved cysteine through the conserved F or W. Each record gives: CDR3 length, V gene, J gene, CDR3 protein.

length: 16
V: TRBV5-5
J: TRBJ2-7
CDR3: CASSLRGAQISYEQYF

length: 14
V: TRBV28
J: TRBJ1-5
CDR3: CASSLRDSYQPQHF

length: 16
V: TRBV6-2/TRBV6-3
J: TRBJ1-5
CDR3: CASSTTTGEGGQPQHF

length: 14
V: TRBV30
J: TRBJ1-5
CDR3: CAWSAAGGNQPQHF

length: 15
V: TRBV28
J: TRBJ2-7
CDR3: CASSLLLGLGYEQYF

length: 15
V: TRBV21-1
J: TRBJ2-7
CDR3: CARGWRDPTPNEQYF

length: 15
V: TRBV30
J: TRBJ1-6
CDR3: CAWSPFEEYNSPLHF

length: 14
V: TRBV6-5
J: TRBJ1-6
CDR3: CASSYGQHNSPLHF

length: 14
V: TRBV3-1/TRBV3-2
J: TRBJ1-1
CDR3: CASSLQGMNTEAFF

length: 18
V: TRBV15
J: TRBJ2-5
CDR3: CATSRHLGLADSQETQYF